The 10 T cell receptor beta chains below all came from one sample that was sequenced in a study of T cell responses to AZD1222 COVID-19 vaccine. Sequencing was performed with immunoSEQ multiplex PCR; in TCRdb, only in-frame clones are kept and a portion is missing. The sample lists approximately 110,000 clones; around 86% were seen once. Source: peripheral blood, taken on day 0 of AZD1222 vaccination. The receptors were sampled from an adult in good health.

This chain uses TRBV19 with TRBJ1-3; D gene unclear. V lost 8 bases, J lost 2 bases, and 13 bases lay in between. This CDR3 comprises 14 residues. CDR1 LNHDA and CDR2 SQIVND come from the germline V gene (reference sequence). DNA for the CDR3: TGTGCCAGTCATACCGGGGTTCCTGGAAACACCATATATTTT. As protein: CASHTGVPGNTIYF. The complete variable domain, with remaining parts taken from reference TRBV19 and TRBJ1-3, reads DGGITQSPKYLFRKEGQNVTLSCEQNLNHDAMYWYRQDPGQGLRLIYYSQIVNDFQKGDIAEGYSVSREKKESFPLTVTSAQKNPTAFYLCASHTGVPGNTIYFGEGSWLTVV.

The V call is TRBV19, the J call TRBJ2-1; 8 bases line up with TRBD2. Trimming took 8 bases from V and 9 from J; bases not matched to a gene: 9. Germline V gene data show CDR1 as LNHDA and CDR2 as SQIVND (reference sequence). This CDR3 is built from 13 residues. CDR3 DNA sequence: TGTGCCAGTGGGACCCCCCGGGGGGGTGAGCAGTTCTTC. Protein product: CASGTPRGGEQFF.

This chain uses TRBV3-1 (or the pseudogene TRBV3-2) with TRBJ2-1, with 10 bases aligning to TRBD1. This CDR3 is 15 amino acids long. After removal of 1 base from V and 6 bases from J, the junction contained 3 bases not matched to a gene. Per germline, CDR1 LGHDT and CDR2 YNNKEL (reference sequence). The CDR3 loop is CASSQGQGAVNEQFF. In DNA, the CDR3 is TGTGCCAGCAGCCAAGGACAGGGGGCGGTCAATGAGCAGTTCTTC.

This rearrangement joins TRBV10-3 to TRBJ2-7; a possible D gene is TRBD2 (6 bases). Trimming took 4 bases from V and 6 from J, leaving 13 bases between them. The germline CDR1 and CDR2 sequences are ENHRY and SYGVKD. The CDR3 loop spans 13 amino acids. The CDR3 nucleotides read TGTGCCATCAGTGGGGTAGGAGGGCTCGAGCAGTACTTC. Amino acid sequence: CAISGVGGLEQYF.

The chain links TRBV9 to TRBJ2-6, with 7 nucleotides matching TRBD1. The CDR3 consists of 18 residues. J lost 0 bases, V lost 4 bases, and 10 bases had no gene match. CDR1 and CDR2 from the germline V gene are SGDLS and YYNGEE. The CDR3 DNA reads as TGTGCCAGCAGCTTACGGACAGGTGTTAGCTCTGGGGCCAACGTCCTGACTTTC. This translates into CASSLRTGVSSGANVLTF.

This clone has just one count. The rearrangement joins TRBV29-1 to TRBJ2-1; D remains unclear. CDR1 and CDR2 (germline): SQVTM, ANQGSEA. Deletions cut 5 bases from V and 7 bases from J, with 12 bases between. The CDR3 contains 12 residues. The chain's CDR3 is CSVMSLQNEQFF. The DNA of the CDR3 is TGCAGCGTTATGTCACTGCAGAATGAGCAGTTCTTC.

The rearrangement joins TRBV7-2 to TRBJ1-2; possibly TRBD1 for D (5 bases). Germline V gene data show CDR1 as SGHTA and CDR2 as FQGNSA. Trimming removed 0 bases from V and 6 bases from J, with 14 bases in between. The CDR3 sequence is 15 residues long. CDR3 sequence reads: CASSLARQQKNGYTF. DNA of the CDR3: TGTGCCAGCAGCTTAGCCCGACAGCAAAAAAATGGCTACACCTTC.

This clone has only one observation. This chain uses TRBV9 with TRBJ1-1, with 10 bases that match TRBD1. CDR1 SGDLS and CDR2 YYNGEE come from the germline V gene. The CDR3 consists of 16 residues. With 0 bases clipped from V and 1 base from J, the junction kept 3 bases outside the gene matches. The CDR3, as DNA: TGTGCCAGCAGCGTAGGGGACAGGGGTGGGAACACTGAAGCTTTCTTT. This gives the protein CASSVGDRGGNTEAFF.

The V call is TRBV4-3, the J call TRBJ1-6, with D unclear. V shed 1 base and J shed 7 bases, with 26 bases lying between them. CDR1 and CDR2 (germline): LGHNA, YSLEER. The CDR3 contains 20 residues. The DNA for the CDR3 is TGCGCCAGCAGCCAAGGATTCGCAGGTTTCAAATATGACTTGAATTCACCCCTCCACTTT. This codes for CASSQGFAGFKYDLNSPLHF.

The V call is TRBV4-1, the J call TRBJ1-6; perhaps TRBD1 as D (5 bases). The CDR3 has 16 amino acids. Germline V gives CDR1 MGHRA, CDR2 YSYEKL. V lost 4 bases and J lost 13, with 23 bases in between. This chain's CDR3 is CASSRGLPGSLGPLHF. DNA of the CDR3: TGCGCCAGCAGCCGGGGACTTCCAGGGTCACTGGGCCCCCTCCACTTT.